This TCR beta chain was sequenced for a study of blood T cell repertoires in COVID-19. About the research overall: Collection of acute and convalescent COVID-19 samples took place in the United States, Italy and Spain. Sample material is recorded as cDNA or gDNA derived from T cells, B-cell-depleted T cells, or PBMCs.

This clone showed up just a few times. Original methodology: From reference gene primer amplification, estimates of nucleated cell counts were derived. Sequenced by immunoSEQ multiplex PCR; TCRdb stores in-frame clones only, minus some. From that table come the V and J calls and clone size; the DNA was used to work out D and trimming. The table includes 150,000 to 200,000 clones, around 86% detected once. Germline CDR1 is SGHNT and CDR2 is YYREEE (reference sequence). The CDR3 runs 15 residues. Trimming took 4 bases from V and 2 from J, leaving 16 bases between them. This chain connects TRBV5-4 to TRBJ2-7; D not resolved. The clonotype comes from a woman of 80 years or more in a cohort sampled during active or convalescent COVID-19. The sequenced sample consisted of peripheral blood. The CDR3 protein is CASSRRESVTYEQYV. The CDR3 coding sequence is TGTGCCAGCAGCCGCCGTGAGAGCGTAACCTACGAGCAGTACGTC.